There are many counts of the clone carrying this T cell receptor (beta chain). TCRdb itself ran the 5' RACE reads through MiXCR, one entry per CDR3 protein. Of 250,000 to 350,000 distinct CDR3 sequences listed, around 7.3% are singletons. This specimen belongs to a study of T cells after yellow fever vaccination. This CDR3 spans 13 amino acids. Germline V gene lookup returns CDR1 DFQATT and CDR2 SNEGSKA (reference sequence). V was clipped by 0 bases and J by 5 bases, with 11 bases between them. The chain carries TRBV20-1 and TRBJ2-7; perhaps TRBD2 as D (6 bases). The receptor comes from a man between 18 and 29 years old who received the YFV17D yellow fever vaccine. The sequencing used PBMCs, collected 45 days after the first yellow fever vaccination. The CDR3 loop reads CSAREGGSHEQYF. The DNA for the CDR3 is TGCAGTGCTAGAGAAGGAGGGTCCCACGAGCAGTACTTC.